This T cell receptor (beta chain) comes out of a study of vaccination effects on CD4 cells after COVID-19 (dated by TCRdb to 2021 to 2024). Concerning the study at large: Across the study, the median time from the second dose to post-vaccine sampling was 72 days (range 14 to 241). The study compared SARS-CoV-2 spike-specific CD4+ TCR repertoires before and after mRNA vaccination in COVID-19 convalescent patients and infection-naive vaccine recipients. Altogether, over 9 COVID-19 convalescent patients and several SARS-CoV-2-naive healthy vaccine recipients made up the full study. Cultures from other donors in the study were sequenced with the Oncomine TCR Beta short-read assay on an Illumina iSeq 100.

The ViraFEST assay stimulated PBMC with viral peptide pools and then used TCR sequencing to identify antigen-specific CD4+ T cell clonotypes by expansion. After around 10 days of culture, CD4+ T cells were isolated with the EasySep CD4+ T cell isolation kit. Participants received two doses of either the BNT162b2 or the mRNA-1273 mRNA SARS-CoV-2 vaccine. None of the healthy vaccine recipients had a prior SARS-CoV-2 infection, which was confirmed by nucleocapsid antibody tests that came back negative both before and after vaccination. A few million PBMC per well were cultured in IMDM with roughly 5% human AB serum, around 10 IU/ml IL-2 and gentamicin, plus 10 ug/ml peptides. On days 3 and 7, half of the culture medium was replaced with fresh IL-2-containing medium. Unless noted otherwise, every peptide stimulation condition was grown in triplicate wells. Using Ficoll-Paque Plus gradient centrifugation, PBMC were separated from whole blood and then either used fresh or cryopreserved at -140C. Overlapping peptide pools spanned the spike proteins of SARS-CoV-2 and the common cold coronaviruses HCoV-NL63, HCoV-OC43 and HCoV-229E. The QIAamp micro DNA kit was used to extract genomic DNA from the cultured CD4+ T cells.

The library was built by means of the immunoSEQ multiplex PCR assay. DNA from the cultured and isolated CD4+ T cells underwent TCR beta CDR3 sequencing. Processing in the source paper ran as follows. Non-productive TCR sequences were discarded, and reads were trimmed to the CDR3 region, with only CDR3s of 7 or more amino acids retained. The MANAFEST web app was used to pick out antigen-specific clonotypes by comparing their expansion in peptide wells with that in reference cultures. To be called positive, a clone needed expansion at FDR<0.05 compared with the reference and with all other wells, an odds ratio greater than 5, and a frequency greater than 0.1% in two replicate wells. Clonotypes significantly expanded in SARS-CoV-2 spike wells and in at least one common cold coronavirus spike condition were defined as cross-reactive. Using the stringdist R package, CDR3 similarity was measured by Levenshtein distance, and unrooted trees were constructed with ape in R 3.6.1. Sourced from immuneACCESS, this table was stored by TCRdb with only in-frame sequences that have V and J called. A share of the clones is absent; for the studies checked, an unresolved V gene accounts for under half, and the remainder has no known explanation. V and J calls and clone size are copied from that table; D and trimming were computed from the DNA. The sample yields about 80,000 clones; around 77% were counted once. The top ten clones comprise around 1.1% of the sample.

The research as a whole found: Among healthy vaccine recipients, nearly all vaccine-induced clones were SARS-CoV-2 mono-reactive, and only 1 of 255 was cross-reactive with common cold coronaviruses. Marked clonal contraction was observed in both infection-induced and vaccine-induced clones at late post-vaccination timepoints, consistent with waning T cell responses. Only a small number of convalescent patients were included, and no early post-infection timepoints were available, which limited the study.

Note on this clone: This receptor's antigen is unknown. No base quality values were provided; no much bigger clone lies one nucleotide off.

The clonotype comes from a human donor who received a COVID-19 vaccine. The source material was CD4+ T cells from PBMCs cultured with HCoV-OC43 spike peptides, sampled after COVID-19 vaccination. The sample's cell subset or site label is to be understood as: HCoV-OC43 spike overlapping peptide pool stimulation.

At the DNA level, the sequence is TGTGCCAGCTCAAGGACGACAGGGGCGAACACCGGGGAGCTGTTTTTT. Its protein reads: CASSRTTGANTGELFF. The sequence joins TRBV18 to TRBJ2-2; TRBD1 aligns with 8 central bases. Inclusive of the bounding cysteine and phenylalanine, the CDR3 is 16 residues long. Only CDR3 DNA remains: 48 bases, in frame from the first base. Ends trimmed: V by 5 bases, J by 0 bases; bases unmatched to a gene: 5. Sequences KGHSH (CDR1) and LQKENI (CDR2) are obtained from the germline V gene.